This entry is about one TCR beta chain. Its antigen is still unknown. Base-call qualities are not available, and no considerably larger clone is one nucleotide away. The data were obtained in a study of blood T cell repertoires in COVID-19 (TCRdb year 2020). Background for the entire study: The collaborator samples originated in the United States, Italy and Spain and spanned the acute and convalescent phases of COVID-19. The dataset comprised deeply sampled blood TCRbeta repertoires from subjects exposed to, actively infected with, or recovered from COVID-19. Where available, HLA class I and class II types were taken from metadata supplied by the sample provider and were not determined by assay-based typing. A de-identified subject ID, COVID-19 status, age in years and sex were almost always included in the sample metadata. Samples came from the ongoing ImmuneRACE study (first 160 participants) plus 1,254 subjects from 6 global collaborators. A freely available public database, intended as a resource for researchers studying the immune response to SARS-CoV-2, is where the repertoires were released. The material from the prospective study consisted of cDNA or gDNA derived from T cells, B-cell-depleted T cells, or PBMCs. The paper as a whole reports these results and caveats: The amount of clinical and demographic metadata varied by source and participant and was provided uncurated.

Each collaborating institution followed its own protocols to collect whole blood in K2EDTA tubes. For TCRbeta analysis, collaborator samples were shipped as frozen whole blood, as isolated PBMCs, or as DNA extracted from either sample type. TCRbeta CDR3 regions were amplified from genomic DNA using the immunoSEQ Assay, a bias-controlled multiplex PCR. As for the authors' bioinformatics: The number of nucleated cells in each sample was estimated by amplification of reference gene primers within the assay. To quantify the absolute abundance of each unique TCRbeta CDR3 rearrangement, sequence reads were collapsed and filtered. For each sample, productive Simpson clonality was calculated by taking the square root of Simpson's diversity index across productive rearrangements. In its TCRdb copy, this immuneACCESS table keeps in-frame sequences only and misses some clones. Where compared with another copy, unresolved V genes explain less than half of these, and the others have no known cause. V and J calls and clone size are those listed in that table; D and trimming were worked out from the DNA. The sample table holds under 45,000 clones, of which 70% to 80% were seen once. The ten largest clones represent approximately 30% of the sample.

The germline V and J ends show losses of 6 bases and 3 bases respectively, and no gene match explains 5 bases of the junction. The CDR3, cysteine through phenylalanine, is 14 amino acids long. The sequence is cut down to CDR3 DNA, 42 bases in frame from base 1. From the germline V gene, CDR1 is SNHLY and CDR2 is FYNNEI. This clonotype originated in a woman in her 70s with acute or convalescent COVID-19. The rearranged segments are TRBV2 and TRBJ1-2; 9 bases in the middle match TRBD1. Specimen: peripheral blood. The CDR3 reads CASRGQGWYYGYTF. The bases are TGTGCCAGCAGGGGACAGGGATGGTACTATGGCTACACCTTC.